This T cell receptor (beta chain) was recorded in a study of T cells in Graves' hyperthyroidism and ophthalmopathy. Looking at the study overall: Upon initial diagnosis and before any treatment, peripheral blood was collected.

RNA transcripts were the template for amplifying TCR beta CDR3 regions. Carried out on the TCR CDR3, a first-round RT-PCR used the HTBI primer set. TCRdb passed the multiplex PCR reads through MiXCR, listing each CDR3 protein once. The sample yields fewer than 250,000 distinct CDR3 sequences, about 16% seen once. Pregnant or lactating patients were excluded, as were those with uncontrolled infection or other autoimmune disease. Study findings and constraints: By a 13 V-J model, ophthalmopathy was set apart from stable hyperthyroidism.

This clonotype was seen repeatedly, ten times or more. Its antigen is not identified. The V and J ends lost 0 bases and 6 bases respectively, with 8 bases between them. The CDR3 has 13 amino acids. Germline lookup yields CDR1 MNHEY and CDR2 SVGAGI. Sample: blood. The V gene is TRBV6-5, the J gene TRBJ1-2; the D is unclear. This TCR derives from a woman aged 18-29 years with Graves' ophthalmopathy. The CDR3 here is CASSYSSGNGYTF. The CDR3 DNA follows: TGTGCCAGCAGTTACTCATCGGGGAATGGCTACACCTTC.